This section outlines one T cell receptor beta chain sequence together with its context. Its target antigen remains unknown. No base-level quality is on record; no much larger clone is a single base apart. This specimen comes from a study of shared clonotypes between healthy human individuals (dated by TCRdb to 2018 to 2020). With regard to the full study: The cohort included a few men and two women between 18 and 49 years of age. For each donor, CD4 naive and CD4 memory were each run on three plates, CD8 naive on two plates, and CD8 memory on one plate. The study deeply sequenced blood TCR repertoires of about five healthy adults to estimate repertoire size and the extent of clonotype sharing between individuals. Libraries were prepared and TCR repertoires were sequenced by different laboratories using diverse techniques, in order to increase sequencing depth and limit assay-specific biases. Each donor's leukapheresis produced roughly between roughly 0.9 and 8.9 billion PBMCs.

From its cysteine to its phenylalanine, the CDR3 spans 16 amino acids. The DNA shown is the 48-base CDR3, in frame from base 1. Trimming accounts for 1 base at V and 3 bases at J, while the number of junction bases matched to no gene is 4. The germline V gene (reference sequence) provides CDR1 SEHNR and CDR2 FQNEAQ. Broader findings and caveats from the paper: Compared with non-shared clonotypes, the clonotypes found in all four sorted-subset donors had higher generation probabilities. Rarefaction of sorted-subset datasets indicated incomplete sequencing despite the large sequencing depth. Sampling was restricted to blood, and TCR repertoires in tissues likely differ from the TCR repertoires found in blood. When several donors were compared, the shared fraction of clonotypes was around 5% for naive CD4, roughly 3.4% for naive CD8, 2% to 2.5% for memory CD4, and approximately 0.4% for memory CD8. Larger estimated clonotype richness was generally found for naive subsets than for memory subsets. Based on pairwise subsampling, the degree of clonotype sharing among donors was expected to be affected by sequencing depth. The small number of donors limited the genetic and exposure-history diversity represented.

CD8 naive samples were obtained by positive selection for CCR7 among CD45RO-negative cells, yielding a CD45RA+CCR7+ population from which TemRA cells were excluded. Donors were healthy HIV-negative adults with no recently reported acute infections or vaccinations. All donors were Caucasian adults living in Nashville, Tennessee, USA. Blood was collected by leukapheresis, and PBMCs were isolated by Ficoll-Histopaque density gradient centrifugation and then cryopreserved in liquid nitrogen vapor phase. Analytical flow cytometry was used to check the purity and quantity of each magnetically sorted T cell population. Each sorted fraction had its genomic DNA isolated and then quantified by UV absorbance on a Nanodrop 2000c. TCR CDR3 regions were amplified from genomic DNA by multiplex PCR using the deep immunoSEQ assay. Extracted genomic DNA from each cell subset was distributed evenly across all wells of several immunoSEQ 96-well plates, and each plate was treated as a replicate. For sorted subsets, about 0.2 ug genomic DNA, equal to 25,000 to 35,000 T cell genomes, was loaded into each replicate PCR. Purified libraries were measured with a Qubit 3.0 fluorometer, size-checked on a Bioanalyzer 2100, and measured again with the KAPA Library Quantification kit. Every immunoSEQ 96-well plate was sequenced on a dedicated single-read 150-cycle Illumina NextSeq 550 flow cell. Turning to the authors' computational methods: Because only junctional sequences without quality scores were contained in the immunoSEQ output, filtering matching that applied to full-length reads could not be performed. To assign V/J genes and CDR3, sequences were annotated using PyIR, a Python wrapper for IgBLAST v1.9, with IMGT germline references. Any read was removed if the V/J assignment was weak (E-value above 1e-6), the CDR3 was missing, or the read contained stop codons, out-of-frame junctions, or ambiguous translated residues. V3J clonotypes were defined as sequences sharing an identical inferred V gene, J gene, and CDR3 amino acid sequence. To compute the percentage overlap between repertoires, the number of shared unique clonotypes was divided by the size of the smaller repertoire. Repertoire richness was assessed with RTK rarefaction, the Chao1 estimator, and Recon v2.1 estimates of unobserved clonotypes. Generation probabilities were computed with OLGA for all TCRbeta clonotypes obtained by the gDNA method from four donors. TCRdb obtained this table from immuneACCESS and retained in-frame rearrangements with V and J assigned. These tables miss some clones; where compared with another copy, unresolved V genes account for less than half of the shortfall, and the remainder is unexplained. The D gene and trimming were derived from the DNA, and the V and J assignments and clone size from that table. For this sample the table gives 2 million to 2.5 million clones, of which just over 90% were detected only once. The biggest ten clones account for more than 1.5% of the sample.

The source is a man aged 18-30 years in good health. Some clones in this sample may be carry-over from other donors' samples. Sequenced: naive CD8+ T cells from PBMCs. Per the publication, the cell subset or site label means: CD45RA+CCR7+. The chain links TRBV7-9 with TRBJ1-4; 8 bases in between match TRBD1. The DNA sequence is given as TGTGCCAGCAGCTTAGGGTTGACAGGGGCTAATGAAAAACTGTTTTTT. This codes for CASSLGLTGANEKLFF.